This passage covers 31 T cell receptor beta chains from one sample sequenced in a study of cytomegalovirus exposure and HLA in healthy donors. This PCR relied on a set of 60 Vbeta primers and 13 Jbeta primers. Clones were read by immunoSEQ multiplex PCR, and TCRdb kept only the in-frame ones, dropping some. The sample has over 150,000 clones; over 75% are singletons. Sequencing was performed on PBMCs. The receptors stem from a human donor in good health.

V and J are TRBV23-1 and TRBJ2-7; a possible D gene is TRBD1 (6 bases). TRBV23-1 is annotated as an ORF whose role is uncertain. The V and J ends lost 10 bases and 6 bases respectively, with 19 bases between them. The CDR3 runs to 13 residues. In DNA, the CDR3 is TGCGCCACCTGGCCCCCCATCAGGGGCGAGCAGTACTTC. This translates into CATWPPIRGEQYF.

The chain couples TRBV13 to TRBJ2-7, with TRBD1 as a possible D gene (6 bases). The CDR3 is made up of 13 amino acids. Looked up from germline, CDR1 is PRHDT and CDR2 is FYEKMQ (reference sequence). V was pared by 0 bases and J by 4 bases, with 7 bases between. The DNA of the CDR3 is TGTGCCAGCAGCTTAGGACAGGGATACGAGCAGTACTTC. Protein sequence: CASSLGQGYEQYF.

The rearrangement uses TRBV7-9 and TRBJ2-7; 10 bases line up with TRBD2. The CDR3 runs 15 residues. V was clipped by 0 bases and J by 3 bases; unmatched bases: 2. Germline CDR1 reads SEHNR; CDR2 reads FQNEAQ (reference sequence). CDR3 coding DNA: TGTGCCAGCAGCTTAGCGCTAGCGGGGGTCTACGAGCAGTACTTC. Translation gives CASSLALAGVYEQYF.

The chain recombines TRBV19 with TRBJ1-2; D ambiguous. Trimming took off 9 bases at V and 5 bases at J, with 13 bases between the two ends. CDR1 and CDR2 (germline): LNHDA, SQIVND (reference sequence). The CDR3 consists of 12 residues. CDR3 sequence: CASRGVGYGYTF. The CDR3 nucleotides are TGTGCCAGCCGCGGGGTAGGGTATGGCTACACCTTC.

The genes are TRBV4-3 and TRBJ2-7, with TRBD1 as a possible D gene (6 bases). CDR1 is LGHNA and CDR2 is YSLEER in the germline V gene. This CDR3 is built from 13 residues. Deletions cut 0 bases from V and 9 bases from J, with 12 bases between. The CDR3 spells CASSQDTGNGQYF. CDR3 in DNA: TGCGCCAGCAGCCAAGATACAGGGAACGGGCAGTACTTC.

The genes are TRBV21-1 and TRBJ1-2; the DNA was not used to check the table's D call, TRBD1. TRBV21-1 is shown as a pseudogene. The CDR3 sequence is 17 residues long. This CDR3 reads CASSKGAGGKNLYGYTF. CDR3 DNA sequence: TGTGCCAGCAGCAAAGGGGCAGGGGGCAAGAACTTGTATGGCTACACCTTC.

The chain has TRBV5-6 and TRBJ2-7; 14 bases line up with TRBD2. The J segment lost 7 bases and the V segment lost 3 bases, leaving 0 bases of the junction unmatched. Germline values: CDR1 SGHDT, CDR2 YYEEEE. The CDR3 runs 13 residues. DNA of the CDR3: TGTGCCAGCAGCTGGACTAGCGGGGGGGAGCAGTACTTC. This sequence encodes CASSWTSGGEQYF.

The rearrangement uses TRBV7-8 and TRBJ1-3; 9 positions agree with TRBD1. After removal of 5 bases from V and 10 bases from J, the junction contained 6 bases not matched to a gene. The CDR3 sequence is 13 residues long. Germline values: CDR1 SGHVS, CDR2 FQNEAQ. In DNA form, the CDR3 reads TGTGCCAGCAGCCCGCGGACAGGGGAAACCATATATTTT. Its protein product is CASSPRTGETIYF.

The sample holds a few counts of this clone. The V and J genes are TRBV28 and TRBJ2-7; 9 nucleotides match TRBD2. V dropped 5 bases and J dropped 1; count of bases not matched to a gene: 12. In germline, CDR1 is MDHEN, CDR2 SYDVKM. The CDR3 runs to 17 residues. The CDR3 nucleotides are TGTGCCAGCAGTCATTCCCGACTAGCGGCTTCTTCCTACGAGCAGTACTTC. Its protein is CASSHSRLAASSYEQYF. The full variable domain, in which reference TRBV28 and TRBJ2-7 provide the parts outside the CDR3, is DVKVTQSSRYLVKRTGEKVFLECVQDMDHENMFWYRQDPGLGLRLIYFSYDVKMKEKGDIPEGYSVSREKKERFSLILESASTNQTSMYLCASSHSRLAASSYEQYFGPGTRLTVT.

The gene calls are TRBV11-2 and TRBJ1-6; 7 positions match TRBD1. CDR1 and CDR2 (germline): SGHAT, FQNNGV. The CDR3 spans 14 residues. Losses at the gene ends were 6 bases for V and 7 bases for J; bases not matched to a gene: 6. This chain's CDR3 is CASRFGTENSPLHF. The DNA of the CDR3 is TGTGCCAGCAGGTTCGGGACAGAAAATTCACCCCTCCACTTT.

This chain links TRBV10-3 with TRBJ1-2; D uncertain. V was pared by 8 bases and J by 10 bases, with 23 bases between. The CDR3 consists of 14 residues. CDR1 is ENHRY, CDR2 SYGVKD, per germline. CDR3 coding DNA: TGTGCCATCTCTTCCGATACAGCCCCCGATGCCTACACCTTC. It is translated as CAISSDTAPDAYTF.

Only a few counts were recorded for this clone. The V call is TRBV9, the J call TRBJ1-5; 9 nucleotides match TRBD1. The junction had 7 bases not matched to a gene; V was cut back by 6 bases and J by 0 bases. This CDR3 is 16 amino acids long. In germline, CDR1 is SGDLS, CDR2 YYNGEE. The chain's CDR3 is CASNGRGQGSNQPQHF. As DNA, the CDR3 is TGTGCCAGCAACGGCCGGGGACAGGGTAGCAATCAGCCCCAGCATTTT.

The chain joins TRBV6-5 to TRBJ1-2; TRBD1 aligns across 7 bases. The germline V gene encodes CDR1 MNHEY and CDR2 SVGAGI. The V gene end was trimmed by 7 bases and the J gene end by 5 bases; junction bases not matched to a gene: 13. The CDR3 has 15 residues. The DNA for the CDR3 is TGTGCCAGCATCTCAAAGGGACAGCTCGCGTATGGCTACACCTTC. It translates to CASISKGQLAYGYTF.

The rearrangement joins TRBV4-1 to TRBJ1-2; 10 nucleotides align to TRBD1. Looked up from germline, CDR1 is MGHRA and CDR2 is YSYEKL. The CDR3 length is 15 residues. The V gene end was trimmed by 4 bases and the J gene end by 7 bases; junction bases not matched to a gene: 9. The CDR3 nucleotides read TGCGCCAGCAGCCTACTGGGACAGGGGTTTCCTGGCTACACCTTC. This codes for CASSLLGQGFPGYTF.

This sequence joins TRBV6-5 and TRBJ2-7; 13 bases are shared with TRBD2. Per germline, CDR1 MNHEY and CDR2 SVGAGI. The CDR3 totals 13 residues. V dropped 6 bases and J dropped 6; count of bases not matched to a gene: 2. CDR3 DNA: TGTGCCAGCAGAAGGACTAGCGGGGGCGAGCAGTACTTC. It is translated as CASRRTSGGEQYF.

The genes are TRBV7-9 and TRBJ2-5; a possible D gene is TRBD2 (5 bases). V was clipped by 5 bases and J by 1 base, with 14 bases between them. In germline, CDR1 is SEHNR, CDR2 FQNEAQ (reference sequence). The length of the CDR3 is 15 residues. The CDR3 reads CASSPPSEAQETQYF. The CDR3 nucleotides are TGTGCCAGCAGCCCGCCGTCGGAGGCCCAAGAGACCCAGTACTTC.

This sequence joins TRBV5-4 and TRBJ2-1; TRBD1 might be the D (5 bases). Germline loops: CDR1 SGHNT, CDR2 YYREEE (reference sequence). This CDR3 comprises 14 residues. With 2 bases removed from V and 3 bases from J, the gap between germline ends came to 9 bases. The CDR3 sequence: CASSLGAGYNEQFF. The CDR3 DNA follows: TGTGCCAGCAGCTTAGGGGCAGGCTACAATGAGCAGTTCTTC.

The chain employs TRBV6-5 and TRBJ1-2, with 8 positions matching TRBD1. The CDR3 has 13 residues. Unmatched junction bases numbered 4, after V lost 5 bases and J lost 5 bases. The germline V gene has CDR1 MNHEY and CDR2 SVGAGI. The CDR3 here is CASSRGQGYGYTF. CDR3 coding DNA: TGTGCCAGCAGTCGAGGACAGGGTTATGGCTACACCTTC.

The gene calls are TRBV9 and TRBJ2-1; D is ambiguous. Trimming left V 0 bases short and J 7 bases short, with 8 bases between. The CDR3 sequence is 13 residues long. Per germline, CDR1 SGDLS and CDR2 YYNGEE. This chain's CDR3 is CASSVGSVNEQFF. Written as DNA, the CDR3 is TGTGCCAGCAGCGTAGGGTCGGTAAATGAGCAGTTCTTC. The complete variable domain, with remaining parts taken from reference TRBV9 and TRBJ2-1, reads DSGVTQTPKHLITATGQRVTLRCSPRSGDLSVYWYQQSLDQGLQFLIQYYNGEERAKGNILERFSAQQFPDLHSELNLSSLELGDSALYFCASSVGSVNEQFFGPGTRLTVL.

This clone was counted only a few times. The chain couples TRBV2 to TRBJ2-5; 8 nucleotides line up with TRBD1. The CDR3 covers 15 residues. Germline lookup yields CDR1 SNHLY and CDR2 FYNNEI. V was clipped by 2 bases and J by 6 bases; unmatched bases: 8. The CDR3 protein is CASSERTGNLQTQYF. The CDR3 DNA follows: TGTGCCAGCAGTGAAAGGACAGGGAATTTACAGACCCAGTACTTC. The full variable domain, in which reference TRBV2 and TRBJ2-5 provide the parts outside the CDR3, is EPEVTQTPSHQVTQMGQEVILRCVPISNHLYFYWYRQILGQKVEFLVSFYNNEISEKSEIFDDQFSVERPDGSNFTLKIRSTKLEDSAMYFCASSERTGNLQTQYFGPGTRLLVL.

This clone was observed a few times. The J gene is TRBJ2-1, the V gene TRBV6-5; D is perhaps TRBD2 (6 bases). The germline V and J ends were trimmed by 0 bases and 9 bases, with 9 bases remaining between them. The CDR3 sequence is 13 residues long. Per germline, CDR1 MNHEY and CDR2 SVGAGI. In DNA form, the CDR3 reads TGTGCCAGCAGTTACTCGAAGGGAGGTGAGCAGTTCTTC. As protein: CASSYSKGGEQFF.

The V call is TRBV4-2, the J call TRBJ2-2; 11 bases fit TRBD2. CDR1 is LGHNA, CDR2 YNFKEQ, per germline. The J segment lost 6 bases and the V segment lost 1 base, leaving 4 bases of the junction unmatched. The CDR3 runs to 16 residues. CDR3 DNA sequence: TGTGCCAGCAGCCAAGCTGGGACTAGCGGAGCCGGGGAGCTGTTTTTT. Its protein is CASSQAGTSGAGELFF.

Here the CDR3 reads CASTVGDGYTF. In DNA, the CDR3 is TGTGCCAGCACCGTCGGAGATGGCTACACCTTC. V usage is TRBV5-6 and J usage is TRBJ1-2; D is ambiguous. The V end lost 6 bases, the J end lost 6 bases, and 9 bases lay between the germline ends. The CDR3 totals 11 residues. Per the germline V gene, CDR1 is SGHDT and CDR2 is YYEEEE.

The rearrangement uses TRBV5-4 and TRBJ1-2; a weak D match, TRBD1 (5 bases). The CDR3 loop spans 16 amino acids. Germline V lookup: CDR1 SGHNT, CDR2 YYREEE (reference sequence). The V gene lost 0 bases and the J gene lost 4 bases, with 16 bases spanning the gap. CDR3 region: CASSLGLTATAYGYTF. CDR3 DNA: TGTGCCAGCAGCTTGGGACTGACAGCGACTGCCTATGGCTACACCTTC.

The chain uses TRBV29-1 and TRBJ1-1; D is unclear. The germline gives CDR1 SQVTM, CDR2 ANQGSEA. The CDR3 extends over 13 amino acids. With 5 bases removed from V and 0 bases from J, the gap between germline ends came to 10 bases. The CDR3 bases are TGCAGCGTTCAAGGCAGGATGAACACTGAAGCTTTCTTT. It is translated as CSVQGRMNTEAFF.

The chain carries TRBV6-5 and TRBJ2-5; 8 positions match TRBD2. The CDR3 length is 15 residues. Per germline, CDR1 MNHEY and CDR2 SVGAGI. V dropped 5 bases and J dropped 2; count of bases not matched to a gene: 7. The CDR3: CASSPGLAGQETQYF. The CDR3 bases are TGTGCCAGCAGTCCCGGCTTAGCGGGACAAGAGACCCAGTACTTC.

V gene TRBV10-1 combines with J gene TRBJ1-2, with unresolved D. CDR1 is WNHNN, CDR2 SYGVQD, per germline (reference sequence). V gave up 3 bases and J gave up 9 bases, with 8 bases separating them. The CDR3 is 11 amino acids. CDR3 in amino acids: CASSERASYTF. The CDR3 coding sequence is TGCGCCAGCAGTGAACGCGCAAGCTACACCTTC.

The chain links TRBV2 to TRBJ1-1; 7 bases are a match to TRBD1. Trimming cost V 4 bases and J 0 bases; bases outside gene matches: 5. In germline, CDR1 is SNHLY, CDR2 FYNNEI. This CDR3 has 15 amino acids. CDR3 coding DNA: TGTGCCAGCAGTGGACAGGGCAACATGAACACTGAAGCTTTCTTT. Translating it yields CASSGQGNMNTEAFF.

In this sample, this clone turned up a few times. The V and J genes are TRBV18 and TRBJ2-1; tentative D call: TRBD1 (6 bases). Germline-derived CDR1 and CDR2 are KGHSH and LQKENI. CDR3 length: 17 residues. V was shortened by 0 bases and J by 4 bases, with 16 bases between the two germline ends. The DNA of the CDR3 is TGTGCCAGCTCACCACCGCGGTCCAGGGGAGAATACAATGAGCAGTTCTTC. Protein: CASSPPRSRGEYNEQFF.

This clone was detected only once. This chain joins TRBV7-2 and TRBJ2-3; perhaps TRBD1 as D (5 bases). Germline-derived CDR1 and CDR2 are SGHTA and FQGNSA. Trimming took off 5 bases at V and 0 bases at J, with 12 bases between the two ends. This CDR3 is built from 15 residues. The CDR3 protein is CASSTDSSSTDTQYF. CDR3 nucleotides: TGTGCCAGCAGCACCGACAGCTCTAGCACAGATACGCAGTATTTT.

This clone was detected a few times. The chain employs TRBV2 and TRBJ1-3; 8 bases align to TRBD1. In germline, CDR1 is SNHLY, CDR2 FYNNEI. V lost 4 bases and J lost 2; bases outside the gene matches: 1. The CDR3 is 14 residues long. The CDR3 DNA reads as TGTGCCAGCAGTGCCAGGGGGCCTGGAAACACCATATATTTT. This codes for CASSARGPGNTIYF.